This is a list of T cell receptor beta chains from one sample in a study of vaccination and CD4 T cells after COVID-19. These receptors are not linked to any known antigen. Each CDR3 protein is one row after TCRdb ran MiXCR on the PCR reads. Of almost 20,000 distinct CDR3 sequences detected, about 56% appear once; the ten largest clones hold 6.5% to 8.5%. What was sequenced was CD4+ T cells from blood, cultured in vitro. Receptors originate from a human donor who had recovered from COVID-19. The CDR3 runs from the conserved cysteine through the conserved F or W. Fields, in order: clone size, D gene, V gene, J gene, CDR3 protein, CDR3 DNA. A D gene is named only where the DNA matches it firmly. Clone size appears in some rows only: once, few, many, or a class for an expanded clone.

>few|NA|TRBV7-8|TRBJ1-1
CASSPPGWTEAFF
TGTGCCAGCAGCCCCCCAGGGTGGACTGAAGCTTTCTTT
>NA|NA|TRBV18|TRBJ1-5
CASSSIRLGSNQPQHF
TGTGCCAGCTCATCAATACGGCTGGGGAGCAATCAGCCCCAGCATTTT
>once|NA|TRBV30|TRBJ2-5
CAWSPRETQYF
TGTGCCTGGAGCCCGAGGGAGACCCAGTACTTC
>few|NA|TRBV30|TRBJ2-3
CAWTRRSTDTQYF
TGTGCCTGGACACGGAGAAGCACAGATACGCAGTATTTT
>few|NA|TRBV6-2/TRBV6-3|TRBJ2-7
CASRYLSTYEQYF
TGTGCCAGCAGGTACTTATCCACCTACGAGCAGTACTTC
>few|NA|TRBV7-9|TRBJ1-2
CASSLVENYGYTF
TGTGCCAGCAGCTTAGTGGAAAACTATGGCTACACCTTC
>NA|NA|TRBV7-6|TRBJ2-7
CASSSRGGTGGYEQYF
TGTGCCAGCAGCTCCAGGGGGGGGACAGGAGGTTACGAGCAGTACTTC
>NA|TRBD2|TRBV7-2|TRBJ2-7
CASSVSGGSSYEQYF
TGTGCCAGCAGCGTTAGCGGGGGGAGCTCCTACGAGCAGTACTTC
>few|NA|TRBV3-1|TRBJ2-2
CASSNPSGELFF
TGTGCCAGCAGCAATCCGTCCGGGGAGCTGTTTTTT
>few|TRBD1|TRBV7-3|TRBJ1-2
CASSYTGTGGFGGYTF
TGTGCCAGCAGCTATACCGGGACAGGGGGCTTTGGGGGCTACACCTTC
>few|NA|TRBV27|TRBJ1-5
CASSWGVNQPQHF
TGTGCCAGCAGTTGGGGCGTTAATCAGCCCCAGCATTTT
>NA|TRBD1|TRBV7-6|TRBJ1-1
CASSLGWDSEAFF
TGTGCCAGCAGCTTAGGTTGGGACAGCGAAGCTTTCTTT
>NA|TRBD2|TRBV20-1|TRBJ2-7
CSASPSGTYEQYF
TGCAGTGCTAGTCCCAGCGGGACCTACGAGCAGTACTTC
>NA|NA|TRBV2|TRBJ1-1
CATIRQVKTEAFF
TGTGCCACCATTCGACAGGTAAAGACTGAAGCTTTCTTT
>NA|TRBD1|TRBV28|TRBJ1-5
CASSLTDRGGGQPQHF
TGTGCCAGCAGTTTGACCGACAGGGGAGGGGGACAGCCCCAGCATTTT
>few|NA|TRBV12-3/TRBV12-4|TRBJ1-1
CASSLGTPTEAFF
TGTGCCAGCAGTCTAGGGACTCCAACTGAAGCTTTCTTT
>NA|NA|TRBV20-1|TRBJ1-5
CSASGGQHQPQHF
TGCAGTGCTAGTGGGGGCCAGCATCAGCCCCAGCATTTT
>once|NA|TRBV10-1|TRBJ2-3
CASSDGGAGARTDTQYF
TGCGCCAGCAGTGATGGGGGTGCCGGCGCTCGCACAGATACGCAGTATTTT
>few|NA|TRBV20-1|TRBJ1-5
CSARDYSNQPQHF
TGCAGTGCTAGAGACTATAGCAATCAGCCCCAGCATTTT
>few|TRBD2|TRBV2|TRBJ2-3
CARGTSGPNTDTQYF
TGTGCCAGGGGGACTAGCGGGCCAAACACAGATACGCAGTATTTT
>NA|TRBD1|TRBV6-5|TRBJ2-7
CASSYVGQGATKQYF
TGTGCCAGCAGTTACGTAGGACAGGGGGCTACGAAGCAGTACTTC
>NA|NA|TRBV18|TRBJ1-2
CASSPSGSREGGYTF
TGTGCCAGCTCACCCTCGGGGTCACGGGAGGGCGGCTACACCTTC
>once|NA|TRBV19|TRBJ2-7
CASSILGYEQYF
TGTGCCAGTAGTATATTAGGATACGAGCAGTACTTC
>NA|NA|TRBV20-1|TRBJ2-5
CSATTGTDGFQETQYF
TGCAGTGCTACAACCGGGACGGATGGATTCCAAGAGACCCAGTACTTC
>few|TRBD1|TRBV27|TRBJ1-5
CASSSLDRDHQPQHF
TGTGCCAGCAGTTCACTTGACAGGGATCATCAGCCCCAGCATTTT